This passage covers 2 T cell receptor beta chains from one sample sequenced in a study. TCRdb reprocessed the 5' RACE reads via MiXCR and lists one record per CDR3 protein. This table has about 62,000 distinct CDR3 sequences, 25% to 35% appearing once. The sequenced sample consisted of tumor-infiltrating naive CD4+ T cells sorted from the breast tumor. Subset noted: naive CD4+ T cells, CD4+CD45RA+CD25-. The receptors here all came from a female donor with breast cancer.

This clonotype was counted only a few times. The CDR3: CASTISGSYEQYF. Written as DNA, the CDR3 is TGTGCCAGCACCATTAGCGGGAGCTACGAGCAGTACTTC. This chain connects TRBV27 to TRBJ2-7; TRBD2 aligns across 9 bases. The V gene end was trimmed by 7 bases and the J gene end by 3 bases; junction bases not matched to a gene: 4. The CDR3 loop spans 13 amino acids. Germline lookup yields CDR1 MNHEY and CDR2 SMNVEV (reference sequence).

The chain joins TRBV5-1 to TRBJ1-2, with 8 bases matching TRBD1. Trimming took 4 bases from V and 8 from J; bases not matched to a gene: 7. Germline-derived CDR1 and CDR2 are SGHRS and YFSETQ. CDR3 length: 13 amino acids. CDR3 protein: CASSPTTGEGYTF. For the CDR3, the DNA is TGCGCCAGCAGCCCTACGACAGGGGAAGGCTACACCTTC.